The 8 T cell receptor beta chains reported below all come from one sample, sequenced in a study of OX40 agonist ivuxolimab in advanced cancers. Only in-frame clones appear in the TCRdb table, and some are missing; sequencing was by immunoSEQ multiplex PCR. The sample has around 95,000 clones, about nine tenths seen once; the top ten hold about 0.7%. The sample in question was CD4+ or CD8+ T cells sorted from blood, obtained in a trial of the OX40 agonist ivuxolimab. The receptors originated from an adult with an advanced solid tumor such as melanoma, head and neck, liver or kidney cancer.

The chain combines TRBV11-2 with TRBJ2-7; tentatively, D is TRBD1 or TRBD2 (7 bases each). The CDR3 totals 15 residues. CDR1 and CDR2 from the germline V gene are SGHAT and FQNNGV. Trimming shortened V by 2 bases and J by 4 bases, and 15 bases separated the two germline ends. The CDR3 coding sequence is TGTGCCAGCAGCTTAAGTGGAGCGGGACAGTACGAGCAGTACTTC. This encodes CASSLSGAGQYEQYF.

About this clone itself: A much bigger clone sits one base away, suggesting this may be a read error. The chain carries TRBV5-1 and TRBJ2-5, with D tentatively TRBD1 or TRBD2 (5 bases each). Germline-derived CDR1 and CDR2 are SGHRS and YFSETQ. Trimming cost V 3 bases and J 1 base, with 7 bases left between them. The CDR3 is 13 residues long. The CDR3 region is CASSSGTQETQYF. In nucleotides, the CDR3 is TGCGCCAGCAGCTCCGGGACCCAAGAGACCCAGTACTTC. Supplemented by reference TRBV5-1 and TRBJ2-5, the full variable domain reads KAGVTQTPRYLIKTRGQQVTLSCSPISGHRSVSWYQQTPGQGLQFLFEYFSETQRNKGNFPGRFSGRQFSNSRSEMNVSTLELGDSALYLCASSSGTQETQYFGPGTRLLVL.

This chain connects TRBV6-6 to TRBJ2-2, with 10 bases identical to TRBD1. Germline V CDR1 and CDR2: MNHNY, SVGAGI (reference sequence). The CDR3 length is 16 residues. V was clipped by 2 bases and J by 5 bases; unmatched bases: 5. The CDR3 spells CASSYPDRGLTGELFF. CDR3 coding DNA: TGTGCCAGCAGTTACCCCGACAGGGGGCTTACCGGGGAGCTGTTTTTT.

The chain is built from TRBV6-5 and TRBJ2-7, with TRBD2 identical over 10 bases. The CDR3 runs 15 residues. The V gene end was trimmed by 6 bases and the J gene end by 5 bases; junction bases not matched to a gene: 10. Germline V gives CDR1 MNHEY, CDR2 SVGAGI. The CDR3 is CASRPSGGASNEQYF. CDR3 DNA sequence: TGTGCCAGCAGACCAAGCGGGGGGGCCTCAAACGAGCAGTACTTC.

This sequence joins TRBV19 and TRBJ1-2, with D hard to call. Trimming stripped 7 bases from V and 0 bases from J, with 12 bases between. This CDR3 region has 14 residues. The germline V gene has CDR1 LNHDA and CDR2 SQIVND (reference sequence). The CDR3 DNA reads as TGTGCCAGTATCGCGGACGGGGCTAACTATGGCTACACCTTC. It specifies CASIADGANYGYTF.

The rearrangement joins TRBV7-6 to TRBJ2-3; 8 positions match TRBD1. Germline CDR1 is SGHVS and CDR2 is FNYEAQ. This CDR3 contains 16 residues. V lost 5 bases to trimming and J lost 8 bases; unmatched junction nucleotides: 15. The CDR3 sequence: CASSPGQGLTFGTQYF. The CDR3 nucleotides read TGTGCCAGCAGCCCAGGACAGGGCCTGACCTTTGGTACGCAGTATTTT.

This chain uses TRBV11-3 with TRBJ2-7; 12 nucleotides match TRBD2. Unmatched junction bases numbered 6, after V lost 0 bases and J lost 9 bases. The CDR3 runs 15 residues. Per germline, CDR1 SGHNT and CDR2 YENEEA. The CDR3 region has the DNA TGTGCCAGCAGCTTAGAGACTAGCGGGAGATCAACGCAGTACTTC. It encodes CASSLETSGRSTQYF.

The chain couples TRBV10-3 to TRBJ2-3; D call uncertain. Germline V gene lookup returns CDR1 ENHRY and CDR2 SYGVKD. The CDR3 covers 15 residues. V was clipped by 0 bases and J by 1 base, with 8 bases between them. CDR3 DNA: TGTGCCATCAGTGAGTCGAACATAGGCACAGATACGCAGTATTTT. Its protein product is CAISESNIGTDTQYF.